This T cell receptor (beta chain) was retrieved from a study of T cell responses to AZD1222 COVID-19 vaccine (dated by TCRdb to the early 2020s). Background for the entire study: TCR sequencing covered about 230 trial participants: 207 given two doses of AZD1222 and about 26 given two doses of MenACWY control vaccine. Trial participants were enrolled by age into 18-55, 56-69 and 70-plus year subgroups, with 148, 28 and 57 TCR-sequenced participants respectively. What the research found in general, with its limitations: Most participants were white British and females outnumbered males, and the authors suggested that clonal diversity may have been underestimated. Conclusions about previously exposed vaccinees were limited because only six AZD1222 recipients were SARS-CoV-2 seropositive at baseline. Because no samples from the day 14 peak response were available, repertoires could be characterized only after the peak T cell response. The 56-69-year group was small, and its depth increase did not reach significance, likely because of low power. Reportedly, almost half of the unique spike-specific TCRs recognized epitopes lying outside the regions that are mutated in the B.1.351 and B.1.1.7 variants. The whole spike protein was spanned by vaccine-associated CD4 TCRs, and dominant responses were seen in regions 160-218 and 743-854. Spike-specific TCR breadth and depth rose significantly after two AZD1222 doses compared with day 0 and with MenACWY recipients.

Concerning this clone: Its antigen remains unidentified. No per-base quality is available; no much larger clone lies one base away.

The time point label, read with the paper, signifies: about 28 days (+/-7) after the second vaccine dose. AZD1222 recipients with second doses at about 4 weeks or about 12 weeks were pooled, because spike-specific TCR depth and breadth did not differ between schedules. Vaccinee samples were obtained from the UK trials COV001 and COV002, which included a single-blind randomized controlled phase 2/3 trial of AZD1222 (ChAdOx1 nCoV-19) in healthy adults. Trial participant PBMC samples were collected at day 0 and day 28 after the second dose for TCRbeta chain sequencing. The CDR3 regions of human TCRbeta chains were analyzed by immunosequencing. The original methods were these. TCRs in the repertoires were matched against a reference library of SARS-CoV-2-specific TCRs that had been generated with the MIRA antigen-specificity platform. Breadth meant the fraction of unique TCRs that were SARS-CoV-2-associated, whereas depth meant the fraction of total T cells that were SARS-CoV-2-associated. Each spike-specific TCR was assigned to its reactive spike region and to a CD4 or CD8 class using the MIRA data. Log10-transformed breadth and depth values were compared by one-way ANOVA with Sidak's multiple comparisons tests. Here the immuneACCESS table is served through TCRdb, limited to in-frame sequences with V and J called. Missing clones are a known gap in these copies; in checked studies unresolved V genes cover under half, and the rest lacks a known reason. For V, J and clone size, that table is used; D and trimming come from the DNA. The sample table shows approximately 270,000 clones, and 90% to 95% are seen once. The top ten clonotypes cover roughly 0.5% of the sample.

Taken from cysteine to phenylalanine, the CDR3 has 13 residues. Of the read, only the CDR3 DNA is kept; its 39 bases are in frame from base 1. V is cut by 7 bases and J by 3 bases, and the space between the germline ends is 14 bases. The germline V gene sets CDR1 to SGHRS and CDR2 to YFSETQ. The rearranged segments are TRBV5-1 and TRBJ2-7; TRBD2 is perhaps the D gene, given 6 matching bases. This specimen consisted of peripheral blood, obtained 28 days after the second AZD1222 dose. This receptor was taken from an adult who received the AZD1222 COVID-19 vaccine. The nucleotides read TGCGCCAGCTCCCTCGGGAGATTCTACGAGCAGTACTTC. Its product reads: CASSLGRFYEQYF.